The 16 T cell receptor beta chains in this list originate from one sample, sequenced in a study of blood T cell repertoires in COVID-19. Here immunoSEQ multiplex PCR was the method, and the copy in TCRdb shows in-frame clones only, minus some. The sample holds 350,000 to 550,000 clones, approximately 90% seen once. The sequenced sample was peripheral blood. The receptor set was obtained from a woman aged 30 to 39 with acute or convalescent COVID-19.

The CDR3 loop reads CASSGRQGSVGELFF. In DNA form, the CDR3 reads TGTGCCAGCAGCGGAAGACAGGGGTCTGTCGGGGAGCTGTTTTTT. The chain has TRBV7-6 and TRBJ2-2, with 8 bases matching TRBD1. V lost 5 bases, J lost 7 bases, and 9 bases stayed unmatched. CDR3 length: 15 residues. Germline CDR1 reads SGHVS; CDR2 reads FNYEAQ.

The rearrangement joins TRBV9 to TRBJ2-5, with 9 positions matching TRBD1. This CDR3 has 16 amino acids. Germline lookup yields CDR1 SGDLS and CDR2 YYNGEE. The junction had 7 bases not matched to a gene; V was cut back by 2 bases and J by 2 bases. CDR3 sequence reads: CASSVSSGTGQETQYF. The CDR3 DNA sequence: TGTGCCAGCAGCGTTAGCTCCGGGACAGGGCAAGAGACCCAGTACTTC.

V is TRBV11-2 and J is TRBJ2-1; TRBD2 aligns across 12 bases. From germline, CDR1 is SGHAT and CDR2 FQNNGV. The length of the CDR3 is 14 residues. V shed 4 bases, J shed 5 bases, and the junction held 0 bases outside the gene matches. This CDR3 reads CASSWTSGDNEQFF. As DNA, the CDR3 is TGTGCCAGCAGCTGGACTAGCGGGGACAATGAGCAGTTCTTC.

The V and J genes are TRBV29-1 and TRBJ2-3, with 11 positions matching TRBD2. Germline V gene data show CDR1 as SQVTM and CDR2 as ANQGSEA. Trimming removed 6 bases from V and 0 bases from J; junction bases left unmatched: 5. This CDR3 contains 15 residues. The CDR3 spells CSVVAGGFSTDTQYF. The DNA for the CDR3 is TGCAGCGTCGTAGCGGGGGGGTTTAGCACAGATACGCAGTATTTT.

The chain links TRBV15 to TRBJ2-1; D not resolved. The CDR3 runs 15 residues. V was pared by 0 bases and J by 12 bases, with 18 bases between. Germline V gene data show CDR1 as LNHNV and CDR2 as YYDKDF (reference sequence). This CDR3 is CATSREKAPQFPQFF. The CDR3 DNA is TGTGCCACCAGCAGAGAAAAAGCCCCCCAATTTCCGCAGTTCTTC.

The chain combines TRBV27 with TRBJ2-7, with 7 bases matching TRBD1. The CDR3 is 14 residues long. Germline CDR1 and CDR2: MNHEY and SMNVEV (reference sequence). V gave up 6 bases and J gave up 5 bases; unmatched junction bases: 10. The CDR3 DNA reads as TGTGCCAGCAGGACAGACAGGGATATAAACGAGCAGTACTTC. The encoded protein is CASRTDRDINEQYF.

The genes are TRBV2 and TRBJ1-1; 7 bases are shared with TRBD1. Germline V gene lookup returns CDR1 SNHLY and CDR2 FYNNEI. This CDR3 comprises 17 residues. Trimming took 5 bases from V and 0 from J; bases not matched to a gene: 12. DNA for the CDR3: TGTGCCAGCAGTCTTATCCGGGACAGCCTAATGAACACTGAAGCTTTCTTT. Translating gives CASSLIRDSLMNTEAFF.

V usage is TRBV5-5 and J usage is TRBJ2-7; D is perhaps TRBD2 (6 bases). CDR1 and CDR2 (germline): SGHKS, YYEKEE (reference sequence). There are 12 residues in the CDR3. V lost 3 bases to trimming and J lost 5 bases, with 9 bases between them. For the CDR3, the DNA is TGTGCCAGCAGCTCCGCTAGCGACGAGCAGTACTTC. This sequence encodes CASSSASDEQYF. Complete variable domain (other parts from reference TRBV5-5 and TRBJ2-7): DAGVTQSPTHLIKTRGQQVTLRCSPISGHKSVSWYQQVLGQGPQFIFQYYEKEERGRGNFPDRFSARQFPNYSSELNVNALLLGDSALYLCASSSASDEQYFGPGTRLTVT.

This clone was detected only a few times. The CDR3 sequence: CASSMMKQGENTIYF. CDR3 in DNA: TGTGCCAGTAGTATGATGAAACAGGGTGAAAACACCATATATTTT. The chain links TRBV19 to TRBJ1-3; D is perhaps TRBD1 (6 bases). Trimming cost V 3 bases and J 6 bases, with 15 bases left between them. The CDR3 contains 15 residues. Germline V gene lookup returns CDR1 LNHDA and CDR2 SQIVND (reference sequence).

The chain links TRBV6-5 to TRBJ2-7; 7 bases agree with TRBD1. CDR1 is MNHEY and CDR2 is SVGAGI in the germline V gene. This CDR3 is built from 16 residues. V trimming: 0 bases; J trimming: 2 bases; junction bases outside the gene matches: 7. CDR3 nucleotide sequence: TGTGCCAGCAGTTACTCCTCGGGACAGTTAACCTACGAGCAGTACTTC. Translating it yields CASSYSSGQLTYEQYF.

The rearrangement links TRBV2 to TRBJ2-3, with TRBD2 matching over 11 bases. The CDR3 is made up of 14 amino acids. The V gene end was trimmed by 6 bases and the J gene end by 1 base; junction bases not matched to a gene: 0. Germline CDR1 SNHLY, CDR2 FYNNEI. The CDR3 reads CASRLAGGTDTQYF. DNA of the CDR3: TGTGCCAGCAGACTAGCGGGGGGCACAGATACGCAGTATTTT.

J is TRBJ1-6 and V is TRBV28; D remains unclear. The CDR3 extends over 14 amino acids. In germline, CDR1 is MDHEN, CDR2 SYDVKM. V was shortened by 4 bases and J by 12 bases, with 16 bases between the two germline ends. Here the CDR3 DNA reads TGTGCCAGCAGTTGGGCCAGAGGGCCGGGACCCCTCCACTTT. Amino acid sequence: CASSWARGPGPLHF.

The J gene is TRBJ2-1, the V gene TRBV10-3, with TRBD2 matching 8 bases. The CDR3 sequence is 15 residues long. Trimming at V came to 1 base and at J to 4 bases, leaving 3 bases not matched to a gene. Germline assignment: CDR1 ENHRY and CDR2 SYGVKD. The CDR3 reads CAISEYRGGYNEQFF. CDR3 nucleotide sequence: TGTGCCATCAGTGAGTACCGGGGGGGTTACAATGAGCAGTTCTTC.

The chain links TRBV5-6 to TRBJ2-3; D is unclear. The ends were cut back, 1 base at V and 1 base at J, with 13 bases in the middle. CDR1 is SGHDT and CDR2 is YYEEEE in the germline V gene. The CDR3 spans 16 residues. The CDR3 sequence is CASSLRLLSRTDTQYF. The CDR3 DNA reads TGTGCCAGCAGCTTGAGGCTACTAAGCCGCACAGATACGCAGTATTTT.

The chain joins TRBV19 to TRBJ1-2; 9 bases fit TRBD1. Unmatched junction bases numbered 12, after V lost 5 bases and J lost 11 bases. The CDR3 has 14 residues. CDR1 and CDR2 from the germline V gene are LNHDA and SQIVND (reference sequence). The DNA of the CDR3 is TGTGCCAGTAGTGTTACAGGGGGCTCTTTTTTTTACACCTTC. Translation: CASSVTGGSFFYTF.

This clone was detected once. The chain joins TRBV5-5 to TRBJ1-1, with D tentatively TRBD1 (6 bases). The V end was cut by 4 bases, the J end by 1 base, with 11 bases between. CDR1 is SGHKS and CDR2 is YYEKEE in the germline V gene (reference sequence). The CDR3 contains 14 residues. The CDR3 region has the DNA TGTGCCAGCAGCGTAGGGGGTGCGAACACTGAAGCTTTCTTT. Its translation is CASSVGGANTEAFF.